This TCR beta chain was captured in a study of CD8 T cells in Susac syndrome. A quantity of roughly 0.5 to 1 ug RNA underwent reverse transcription using random hexamers. TCRdb re-derived calls from the immunoSEQ multiplex PCR reads in MiXCR, one entry per CDR3 protein. The sample lists 210,000 or so distinct CDR3 sequences, 85% to 95% seen once, with about 0.15% in the top ten. Losses at the gene ends were 11 bases for V and 3 bases for J; bases not matched to a gene: 12. Germline-derived CDR1 and CDR2 are LNHNV and YYDKDF (reference sequence). This CDR3 contains 17 residues. The J gene is TRBJ2-6, the V gene TRBV15, with 11 bases that match TRBD1. This receptor was identified in a human donor with Susac syndrome. Source material: CD4+ T cells from PBMCs. The DNA for the CDR3 is TGTGCCGTCCGGGACAGGGGGTCACCCAGTGGGGCCAACGTCCTGACTTTC. Translating gives CAVRDRGSPSGANVLTF.